The sequence of this T cell receptor (beta chain) was determined in a study of cytomegalovirus exposure and HLA in healthy donors. This clone was seen a few times. Here immunoSEQ multiplex PCR was the method, and the copy in TCRdb shows in-frame clones only, minus some. The sample has about 200,000 clones; about 81% are singletons. Per the germline V gene, CDR1 is SGDLS and CDR2 is YYNGEE. The CDR3 is made up of 14 amino acids. J gave up 6 bases and V 3 bases, and 3 bases lay outside the gene matches. The source of this sequence is a woman aged 30 to 39 in good health and CMV-seronegative. Sequenced material: PBMCs. The chain uses TRBV9 and TRBJ1-3; 10 bases match TRBD1. The CDR3 protein is CASSDGTGVNTIYF. In nucleotides, the CDR3 is TGTGCCAGCAGCGACGGGACAGGGGTAAACACCATATATTTT.